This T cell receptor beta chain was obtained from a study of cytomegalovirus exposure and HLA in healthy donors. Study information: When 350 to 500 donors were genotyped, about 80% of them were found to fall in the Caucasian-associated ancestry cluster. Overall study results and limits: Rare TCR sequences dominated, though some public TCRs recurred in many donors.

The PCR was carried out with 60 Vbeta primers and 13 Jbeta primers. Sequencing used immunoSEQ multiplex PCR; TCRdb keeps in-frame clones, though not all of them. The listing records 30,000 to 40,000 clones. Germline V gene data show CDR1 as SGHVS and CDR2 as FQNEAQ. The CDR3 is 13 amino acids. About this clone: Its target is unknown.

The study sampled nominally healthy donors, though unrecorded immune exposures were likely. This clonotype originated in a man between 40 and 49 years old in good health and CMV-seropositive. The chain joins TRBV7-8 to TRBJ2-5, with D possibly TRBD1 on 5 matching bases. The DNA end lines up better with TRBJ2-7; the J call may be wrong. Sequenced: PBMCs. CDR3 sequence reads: CASSIPPGPEQYF. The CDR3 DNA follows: TGTGCCAGCAGCATCCCGCCAGGGCCCGAGCAGTACTTC.